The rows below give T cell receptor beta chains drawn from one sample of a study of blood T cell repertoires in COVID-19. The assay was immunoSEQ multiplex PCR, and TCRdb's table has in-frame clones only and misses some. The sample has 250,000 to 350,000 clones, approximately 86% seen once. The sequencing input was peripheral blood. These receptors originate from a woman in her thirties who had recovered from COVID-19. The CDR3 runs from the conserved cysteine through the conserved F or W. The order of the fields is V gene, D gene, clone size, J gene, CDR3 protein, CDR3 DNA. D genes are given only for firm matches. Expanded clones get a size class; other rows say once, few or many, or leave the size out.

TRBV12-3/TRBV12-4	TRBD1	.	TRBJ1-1	CASRPPGQLEAFF	TGTGCCAGCAGACCTCCGGGACAGCTAGAAGCTTTCTTT
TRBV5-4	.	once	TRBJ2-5	CASSRTEQETQYF	TGTGCCAGCAGCCGGACAGAACAAGAGACCCAGTACTTC
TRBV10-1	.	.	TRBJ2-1	CASGGAPEIHEQFF	TGCGCCAGCGGGGGCGCTCCAGAAATCCATGAGCAGTTCTTC
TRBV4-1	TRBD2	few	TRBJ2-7	CASSHGKGTSGTYEQYF	TGCGCCAGCAGCCATGGTAAGGGGACTAGCGGCACCTACGAGCAGTACTTC
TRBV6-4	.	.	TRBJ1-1	CASSDGVPGKTEAFF	TGTGCCAGCAGTGACGGGGTGCCGGGAAAGACTGAAGCTTTCTTT
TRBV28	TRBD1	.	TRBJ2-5	CASKQGGLETQYF	TGTGCCAGCAAACAGGGGGGCCTGGAGACCCAGTACTTC
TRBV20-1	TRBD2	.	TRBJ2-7	CSASSGTTYEQYF	TGCAGTGCTAGTTCCGGGACTACCTACGAGCAGTACTTC
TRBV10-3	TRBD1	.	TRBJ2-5	CAISGDSHKETQYF	TGTGCCATCAGCGGGGACAGTCATAAAGAGACCCAGTACTTC
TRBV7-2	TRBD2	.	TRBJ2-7	CASSLLGLAGAWYEQYF	TGTGCCAGCAGCTTACTGGGACTAGCGGGAGCTTGGTACGAGCAGTACTTC
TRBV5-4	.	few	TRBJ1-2	CASSADTSYGYTF	TGTGCCAGCAGCGCTGATACAAGCTATGGCTACACCTTC
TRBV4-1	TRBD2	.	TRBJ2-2	CASRLAGAGELFF	TGCGCCAGCAGACTAGCGGGGGCCGGGGAGCTGTTTTTT
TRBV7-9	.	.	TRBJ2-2	CASSLAGTGYSGTGELFF	TGTGCCAGCAGCTTAGCCGGTACAGGCTACTCGGGTACCGGGGAGCTGTTTTTT
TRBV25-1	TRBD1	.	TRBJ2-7	CASSGTGSSYEQYF	TGTGCCAGCAGCGGGACAGGAAGCTCCTACGAGCAGTACTTC
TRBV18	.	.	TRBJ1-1	CASSPGQKTSPFF	TGTGCCAGCTCACCCGGACAGAAAACTTCGCCTTTCTTT
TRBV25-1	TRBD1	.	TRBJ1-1	CASSVPGQFAFF	TGTGCCAGCAGCGTCCCGGGACAGTTCGCTTTCTTT
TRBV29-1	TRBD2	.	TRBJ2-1	CSVEQREGRSEQFF	TGCAGCGTTGAACAGCGGGAGGGCCGGTCTGAGCAGTTCTTC
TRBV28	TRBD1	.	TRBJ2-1	CASSSRTGVNEQFF	TGTGCCAGCAGTTCCCGGACAGGGGTTAATGAGCAGTTCTTC
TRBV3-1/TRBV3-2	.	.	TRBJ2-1	CASSQDIRVVSYNEQFF	TGTGCCAGCAGCCAAGATATAAGAGTGGTATCCTACAATGAGCAGTTCTTC
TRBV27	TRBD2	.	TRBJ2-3	CASSLSTSGRADTQYF	TGTGCCAGCAGTTTATCGACTAGCGGGAGAGCAGATACGCAGTATTTT
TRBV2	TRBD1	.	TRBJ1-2	CASSPGTGGFGYTF	TGTGCCAGCAGTCCCGGGACAGGGGGTTTTGGCTACACCTTC
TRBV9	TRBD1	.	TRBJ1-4	CASSPRQGLMEKLFF	TGTGCCAGCAGCCCAAGACAGGGTTTGATGGAAAAACTGTTTTTT
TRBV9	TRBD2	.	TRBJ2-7	CAPTWRESSYEQYF	TGTGCCCCGACGTGGCGGGAGAGCTCCTACGAGCAGTACTTC
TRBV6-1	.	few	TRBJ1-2	CASSDPTGSGYGYTF	TGTGCCAGCAGTGACCCAACAGGGTCGGGCTATGGCTACACCTTC
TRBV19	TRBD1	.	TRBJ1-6	CASSPDRENSPLHF	TGTGCCAGTAGTCCGGACAGGGAAAATTCACCCCTCCACTTT
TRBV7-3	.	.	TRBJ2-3	CASSPGENTQYF	TGTGCCAGCAGCCCCGGGGAGAATACGCAGTATTTT
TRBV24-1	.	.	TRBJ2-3	CATSDFPLTDTQYF	TGTGCCACCAGTGATTTCCCCCTCACAGATACGCAGTATTTT
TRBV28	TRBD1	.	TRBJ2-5	CASSLPGQRRQETQYF	TGTGCCAGCAGTCTCCCGGGACAGAGACGCCAAGAGACCCAGTACTTC
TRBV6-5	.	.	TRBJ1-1	CASRARGGMAEAFF	TGTGCCAGCAGAGCCAGGGGTGGTATGGCTGAAGCTTTCTTT
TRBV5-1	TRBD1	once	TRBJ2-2	CASSSGTGGAGELFF	TGCGCCAGCAGCTCCGGGACAGGGGGCGCCGGGGAGCTGTTTTTT
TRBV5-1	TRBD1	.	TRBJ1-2	CASSFPTGGDGYTF	TGCGCCAGCAGCTTCCCGACAGGGGGGGATGGCTACACCTTC
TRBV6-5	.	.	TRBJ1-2	CASSREEGYTF	TGTGCCAGCAGTAGAGAGGAAGGCTACACCTTC
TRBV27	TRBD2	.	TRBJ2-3	CASSLHLAGGPDTQYF	TGTGCCAGCAGTTTACACTTAGCGGGAGGGCCGGATACGCAGTATTTT
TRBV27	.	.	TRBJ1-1	CASSLKLNSEAFF	TGTGCCAGCAGTCTAAAACTTAACAGTGAAGCTTTCTTT
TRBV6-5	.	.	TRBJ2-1	CATQPAYNEQFF	TGTGCCACCCAACCGGCCTACAATGAGCAGTTCTTC
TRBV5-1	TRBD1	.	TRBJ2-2	CASSFTGGGTGELFF	TGCGCCAGCAGCTTTACAGGGGGAGGCACCGGGGAGCTGTTTTTT
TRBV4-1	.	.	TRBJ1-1	CASSPEAILNTEAFF	TGCGCCAGCAGCCCCGAGGCCATTTTGAACACTGAAGCTTTCTTT
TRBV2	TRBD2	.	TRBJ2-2	CASSGLAANTGELFF	TGTGCCAGCAGTGGGCTAGCGGCGAACACCGGGGAGCTGTTTTTT
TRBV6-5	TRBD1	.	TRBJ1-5	CASRNRGLGQPQHF	TGTGCCAGCAGAAACAGGGGGCTTGGACAGCCCCAGCATTTT
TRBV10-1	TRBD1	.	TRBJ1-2	CASSDGTGTGGYGYTF	TGCGCCAGCAGCGATGGAACCGGGACAGGGGGCTATGGCTACACCTTC
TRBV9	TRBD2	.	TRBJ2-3	CASSVGLAGGTDTQYF	TGTGCCAGCAGCGTAGGGCTAGCGGGAGGAACAGATACGCAGTATTTT
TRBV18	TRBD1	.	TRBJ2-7	CASSPLLQGNEQYF	TGTGCCAGCTCACCCTTACTACAGGGGAACGAGCAGTACTTC